The 19 T cell receptor beta chains reported below all come from one sample, sequenced in a study of Ad26.COV2.S vaccination and SARS-CoV-2 variants. TCRdb's copy holds only in-frame clones and misses some; the assay was immunoSEQ multiplex PCR. The table records around 270,000 clones, approximately 88% of them present only once. The treatment here: about 20 received Ad26.COV2.S at low or high dose, single or two shots; several received placebo; per-sample allocation not given. The investigators took samples on day 63 after the first vaccine or placebo injection. The sample in question was peripheral blood, obtained in a trial of Ad26.COV2.S vaccine versus placebo. All receptors derive from a person aged 18-65 years who received the Ad26.COV2.S COVID-19 vaccine or a placebo.

The DNA for the CDR3 is TGTGCCAGCAGTTACTCGTCCAGCGGGGGGTTTCACGAGCAGTACTTC. This translates into CASSYSSSGGFHEQYF. The gene calls are TRBV6-2 or TRBV6-3 and TRBJ2-7; 9 nucleotides agree with TRBD2. CDR1 is MNHEY, CDR2 SVGEGT, per germline. After removal of 0 bases from V and 5 bases from J, the junction contained 8 bases not matched to a gene. The CDR3 has 16 residues.

This clone came up once. This chain connects TRBV7-2 to TRBJ2-3; D unclear. Between the trimmed V and J ends, which lost 1 base and 5 bases, there was a span of 7 bases. Looked up from germline, CDR1 is SGHTA and CDR2 is FQGNSA. The CDR3 runs to 13 residues. CDR3 sequence (DNA): TGTGCCAGCAGCTTAGGGTTGCGAGATACGCAGTATTTT. Translation: CASSLGLRDTQYF.

This clone was counted once. CDR3 sequence (DNA): TGTGCCACCAGCCCCAATTCTTATCAGCCCCAGCATTTT. Translation gives CATSPNSYQPQHF. The rearrangement joins TRBV15 to TRBJ1-5; D is ambiguous. Between the trimmed V and J ends, which lost 5 bases and 5 bases, there was a span of 10 bases. The CDR3 length is 13 residues. The germline CDR1 and CDR2 sequences are LNHNV and YYDKDF (reference sequence).

The chain combines TRBV4-3 with TRBJ2-1; possible D gene TRBD2, 6 bases. V gave up 0 bases and J gave up 10 bases, with 16 bases separating them. The V gene's germline CDR1 is LGHNA and CDR2 YSLEER. This CDR3 region has 15 residues. DNA of the CDR3: TGCGCCAGCAGCCAAGAAAGACAAAGGCTAGCGGAGCAGTTCTTC. It encodes CASSQERQRLAEQFF.

This clone was detected a few times. The rearrangement links TRBV2 to TRBJ2-1, with D possibly TRBD2 on 6 matching bases. Germline V lookup: CDR1 SNHLY, CDR2 FYNNEI. The CDR3 covers 15 residues. V gave up 3 bases and J gave up 4 bases, with 13 bases separating them. The CDR3 protein is CASSDDAGLYNEQFF. The CDR3 DNA is TGTGCCAGCAGTGATGATGCGGGGCTGTACAATGAGCAGTTCTTC.

The chain has TRBV20-1 and TRBJ1-5; D is ambiguous. V shed 3 bases and J shed 9 bases, with 12 bases lying between them. Germline CDR1 and CDR2: DFQATT and SNEGSKA (reference sequence). The CDR3 has 12 amino acids. The CDR3 loop reads CSASNPEGPQHF. The CDR3 nucleotides read TGCAGTGCTAGTAATCCCGAGGGGCCCCAGCATTTT.

The chain joins TRBV6-1 to TRBJ2-7; D possibly corresponds to TRBD2 (6 bases). The length of the CDR3 is 14 residues. Germline V gene lookup returns CDR1 MNHNS and CDR2 SASEGT. The V and J ends lost 0 bases and 0 bases respectively, with 6 bases between them. The CDR3 reads CASSEAGGSYEQYF. The DNA of the CDR3 is TGTGCCAGCAGTGAAGCGGGGGGCTCCTACGAGCAGTACTTC.

This clone is a singleton in its sample. The genes are TRBV30 and TRBJ2-3; tentatively, D is TRBD2 (5 bases). The CDR3 has 15 amino acids. The germline V and J ends were trimmed by 8 bases and 2 bases, with 20 bases remaining between them. Germline V gene data show CDR1 as GTSNPN and CDR2 as SVGIG (reference sequence). The CDR3 spells CALGSERQLTDTQYF. Here the CDR3 DNA reads TGTGCCCTCGGTAGCGAGCGGCAACTCACAGATACGCAGTATTTT.

The chain employs TRBV5-4 and TRBJ1-1; 9 bases are shared with TRBD1. The J segment lost 1 base and the V segment lost 4 bases, leaving 8 bases of the junction unmatched. The germline gives CDR1 SGHNT, CDR2 YYREEE (reference sequence). CDR3 length: 16 amino acids. The CDR3: CASSLQGAKGNTEAFF. The CDR3 DNA reads as TGTGCCAGCAGCCTACAGGGGGCGAAGGGGAACACTGAAGCTTTCTTT.

The V gene is TRBV3-1 (or the pseudogene TRBV3-2), the J gene TRBJ2-7, with TRBD2 matching over 12 bases. The V segment lost 4 bases and the J segment 7 bases; nucleotides outside the gene matches: 8. Germline-derived CDR1 and CDR2 are LGHDT and YNNKEL (reference sequence). CDR3 length: 15 residues. This CDR3 reads CASSLGLAGRGEQYF. DNA of the CDR3: TGTGCCAGCAGCCTCGGACTAGCGGGGCGCGGGGAGCAGTACTTC.

This rearrangement joins TRBV25-1 to TRBJ1-2, with D unclear. Per the germline V gene, CDR1 is MGHDK and CDR2 is SYGVNS. CDR3 length: 14 amino acids. With 1 base removed from V and 7 bases from J, the gap between germline ends came to 13 bases. The CDR3 nucleotides read TGTGCCAGCAGTGAATCGAGGCTACTTGCTGGCTACACCTTC. Translation: CASSESRLLAGYTF.

The chain uses TRBV9 and TRBJ2-1, with TRBD2 identical over 9 bases. Germline-derived CDR1 and CDR2 are SGDLS and YYNGEE. This CDR3 spans 14 amino acids. V lost 7 bases to trimming and J lost 8 bases; unmatched junction nucleotides: 10. The DNA of the CDR3 is TGTGCCAGCGGCGCGGGAGGGCCTCTGGATGAGCAGTTCTTC. This gives the protein CASGAGGPLDEQFF.

V gene TRBV7-2 combines with J gene TRBJ2-5, with D perhaps given as TRBD1 or TRBD2 (5 bases each). Trimming cost V 4 bases and J 4 bases, with 16 bases left between them. The V gene's germline CDR1 is SGHTA and CDR2 FQGNSA. The CDR3 is made up of 15 amino acids. The CDR3 DNA follows: TGTGCCAGCAGCTCTCGGCGAGGGACGGGAGAGACCCAGTACTTC. It is translated as CASSSRRGTGETQYF.

V usage is TRBV7-9 and J usage is TRBJ1-1; D is unresolved. V gave up 1 base and J gave up 13 bases, with 22 bases separating them. The CDR3 has 15 residues. Germline assignment: CDR1 SEHNR and CDR2 FQNEAQ (reference sequence). The CDR3 here is CASSLGRRHRGDGFF. CDR3 bases: TGTGCCAGCAGCTTAGGCCGTCGACACCGGGGAGATGGTTTCTTT.

This chain connects TRBV5-1 to TRBJ2-3; a weak D match, TRBD1 (5 bases). The CDR3 totals 15 residues. V gave up 0 bases and J gave up 6 bases, with 14 bases separating them. Germline V gene lookup returns CDR1 SGHRS and CDR2 YFSETQ. The DNA for the CDR3 is TGCGCCAGCAGCTTGGATCCAGGGCCCCAGGATACGCAGTATTTT. It encodes CASSLDPGPQDTQYF.

CDR3 bases: TGTGCCAGCAGACGGGGAGCAGGGGGCAAAAACAATGAGCAGTTCTTC. It is translated as CASRRGAGGKNNEQFF. The genes are TRBV11-2 and TRBJ2-1, with 8 bases lining up with TRBD1. CDR3 length: 16 amino acids. CDR1 and CDR2 (germline): SGHAT, FQNNGV. Trimming cost V 6 bases and J 5 bases; bases outside gene matches: 12.

CDR3 sequence reads: CASSQLAGEPDTQYF. As DNA, the CDR3 is TGTGCCAGCAGTCAACTAGCGGGAGAGCCAGATACGCAGTATTTT. This chain uses TRBV9 with TRBJ2-3; 11 positions agree with TRBD2. V lost 5 bases, J lost 4 bases, and 6 bases stayed unmatched. This CDR3 comprises 15 residues. Germline values: CDR1 SGDLS, CDR2 YYNGEE.

This clone was picked up one time. The chain joins TRBV12-3 or TRBV12-4 to TRBJ2-3, with a weak D call TRBD1 (5 bases). This CDR3 is 13 amino acids long. The V end was cut by 2 bases, the J end by 6 bases, with 9 bases between. The CDR3 DNA is TGTGCCAGCAGTTTATGGGGCCGGGATACGCAGTATTTT. This gives the protein CASSLWGRDTQYF.

This clone was seen more than once but under ten times. The chain carries TRBV10-1 and TRBJ2-7; possibly TRBD1 for D (6 bases). The V end was cut by 9 bases, the J end by 1 base, with 16 bases between. Germline values: CDR1 WNHNN, CDR2 SYGVQD (reference sequence). The CDR3 is 14 residues long. CDR3 in DNA: TGCGCCAGTCCCGGACAGCCACAGTCCTACGAGCAGTACGTC. As protein: CASPGQPQSYEQYV.